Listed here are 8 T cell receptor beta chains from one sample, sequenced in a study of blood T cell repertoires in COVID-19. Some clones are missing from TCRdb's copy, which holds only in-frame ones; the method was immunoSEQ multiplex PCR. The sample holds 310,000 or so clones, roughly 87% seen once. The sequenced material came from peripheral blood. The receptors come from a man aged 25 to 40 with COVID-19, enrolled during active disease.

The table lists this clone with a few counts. As DNA, the CDR3 is TGTGCCAGCAGTTACCCCGGGCAGGGTGATCAGCCCCAGCATTTT. The encoded protein is CASSYPGQGDQPQHF. The gene calls are TRBV6-6 and TRBJ1-5, with a weak D call TRBD1 (5 bases). Trimming pared 2 bases from V and 5 bases from J, leaving 13 bases between. The CDR3 totals 15 residues. In germline, CDR1 is MNHNY, CDR2 SVGAGI (reference sequence).

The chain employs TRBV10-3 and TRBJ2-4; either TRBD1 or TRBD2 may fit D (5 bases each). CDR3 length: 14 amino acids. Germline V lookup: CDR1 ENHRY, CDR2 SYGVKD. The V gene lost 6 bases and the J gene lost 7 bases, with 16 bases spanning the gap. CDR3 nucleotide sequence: TGTGCCATCAGAGAGGGGATAGGGGTTAACATTCAGTACTTC. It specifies CAIREGIGVNIQYF.

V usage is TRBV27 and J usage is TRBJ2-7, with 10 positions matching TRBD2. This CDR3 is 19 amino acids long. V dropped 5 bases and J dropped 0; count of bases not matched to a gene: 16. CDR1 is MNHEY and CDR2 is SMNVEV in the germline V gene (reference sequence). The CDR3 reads CASSPYLDFSGRPSYEQYF. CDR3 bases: TGTGCCAGCAGTCCATACCTTGATTTTAGCGGGAGGCCCTCCTACGAGCAGTACTTC.

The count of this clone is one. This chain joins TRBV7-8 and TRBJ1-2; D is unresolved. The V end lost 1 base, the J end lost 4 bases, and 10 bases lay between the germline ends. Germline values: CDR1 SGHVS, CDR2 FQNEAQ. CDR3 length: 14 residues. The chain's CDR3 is CASSLGRTLYGYTF. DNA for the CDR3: TGTGCCAGCAGCTTAGGTAGAACTCTCTATGGCTACACCTTC.

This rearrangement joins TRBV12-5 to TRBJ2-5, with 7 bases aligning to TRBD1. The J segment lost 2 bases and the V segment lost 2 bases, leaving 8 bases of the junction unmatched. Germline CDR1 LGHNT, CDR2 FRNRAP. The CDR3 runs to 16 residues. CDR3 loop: CASGLRGGFNQETQYF. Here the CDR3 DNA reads TGTGCTAGTGGTTTGCGAGGGGGCTTTAATCAAGAGACCCAGTACTTC.

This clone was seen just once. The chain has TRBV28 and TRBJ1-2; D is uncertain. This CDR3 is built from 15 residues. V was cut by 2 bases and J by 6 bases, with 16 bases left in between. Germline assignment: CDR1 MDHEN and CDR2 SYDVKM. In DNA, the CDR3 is TGTGCCAGCAGTTTAACCTACTACGTTTTAAATGGCTACACCTTC. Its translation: CASSLTYYVLNGYTF.

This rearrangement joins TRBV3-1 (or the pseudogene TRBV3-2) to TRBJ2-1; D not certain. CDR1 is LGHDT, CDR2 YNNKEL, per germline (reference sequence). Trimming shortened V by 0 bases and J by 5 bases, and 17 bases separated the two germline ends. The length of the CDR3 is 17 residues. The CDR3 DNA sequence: TGTGCCAGCAGCCAAGATATTGCAGGATCCCCGCACAATGAGCAGTTCTTC. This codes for CASSQDIAGSPHNEQFF.

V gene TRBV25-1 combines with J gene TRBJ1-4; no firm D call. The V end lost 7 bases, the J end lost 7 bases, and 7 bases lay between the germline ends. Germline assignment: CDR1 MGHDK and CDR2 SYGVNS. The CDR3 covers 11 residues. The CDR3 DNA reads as TGTGCCAGCACAGCGAGTGAAAAACTGTTTTTT. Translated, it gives CASTASEKLFF.